A selection of T cell receptor beta chains follows, all from one sample in a study of long-term antiretroviral therapy in people with HIV. Using immunoSEQ multiplex PCR, the repertoire was profiled, and TCRdb retains in-frame clones only, with some absent. The data show 10,000 to 15,000 clones, around 77% seen once. Sequenced material: unsorted PBMCs, taken 1.3 years after starting antiretroviral therapy. These receptors came from a woman younger than 30 with HIV. Each CDR3 is given with its conserved first and last residue. A D gene is named only where the DNA matches it firmly. Not every row has a clone size; where given, it reads once, few, many or a size class.

D	size	V	J	CDR3	DNA
TRBD1	.	TRBV7-8	TRBJ1-1	CASSLPGTGVTEAFF	TGTGCCAGCAGCTTACCCGGGACAGGGGTGACTGAAGCTTTCTTT
.	.	TRBV9	TRBJ1-1	CASSGGNTEAFF	TGTGCCAGCAGCGGTGGCAACACTGAAGCTTTCTTT
.	.	TRBV27	TRBJ2-1	CASSLGTRNNEQFF	TGTGCCAGCAGTCTAGGGACACGGAACAATGAGCAGTTCTTC
.	medium-sized	TRBV7-2	TRBJ2-7	CASSFTSGGYSYEQYF	TGTGCCAGCAGCTTCACTTCCGGGGGATACTCCTACGAGCAGTACTTC
TRBD1	few	TRBV7-2	TRBJ1-5	CASSPTGDMGQPQHF	TGTGCCAGCAGCCCCACAGGGGATATGGGCCAGCCCCAGCATTTT
TRBD1	.	TRBV29-1	TRBJ2-7	CSAGQDRYEQYF	TGCAGCGCGGGACAGGACCGCTACGAGCAGTACTTC
.	.	TRBV6-5	TRBJ2-2	CASSPTLRGTGELFF	TGTGCCAGCAGCCCCACACTCCGGGGAACCGGGGAGCTGTTTTTT
.	.	TRBV30	TRBJ1-3	CAWDQPGNSGNTIYF	TGTGCCTGGGATCAGCCCGGGAACTCTGGAAACACCATATATTTT
TRBD1	.	TRBV19	TRBJ1-4	CASSPLGQGNEKLFF	TGTGCCAGTAGTCCCCTGGGACAGGGTAATGAAAAACTGTTTTTT
.	.	TRBV2	TRBJ1-1	CASTVGSSNTEAFF	TGTGCCAGCACCGTGGGCTCCAGCAACACTGAAGCTTTCTTT
.	.	TRBV5-1	TRBJ2-7	CASSLSWGRDYYEQYF	TGCGCCAGCAGCTTGTCCTGGGGCAGGGATTATTACGAGCAGTACTTC